This is a list of T cell receptor beta chains from one sample in a study of cytomegalovirus exposure and HLA in healthy donors. Assay used: immunoSEQ multiplex PCR; TCRdb lists only in-frame clones, some missing. The data show about 130,000 clones, 80% seen once. The sample was PBMCs. These receptors were collected from a man younger than 45 in good health and CMV-seronegative. The conserved cysteine and the conserved F or W are not part of the CDR3 here.

v_gene | CDR3aa
TRBV19 | ASSTDSGRRYNEQF
TRBV25-1 | ASIEFHEQF
TRBV27 | ASSLLAGDAYEQY
TRBV4-3 | ASSQVSGLQY
TRBV5-1 | ASSLGQDANYGYT
TRBV6-1 | ASIQHGGSYNEQF
TRBV5-1 | ASSWDYPRNEQF
TRBV30 | AWSVQKNTEAF
TRBV19 | ASSSQTGPNTEAF
TRBV11-2 | ASSFSGREADTQY
TRBV29-1 | SVRGTGGSYEQY
TRBV7-2 | ASSFRGREEKLF
TRBV30 | AWEPGLAGYNEQF
TRBV7-6 | ASSLGDSREQY
TRBV7-6 | ASSFGQNYNEQF
TRBV28 | ASTEQPLGGANVLT
TRBV4-1 | ASSQVRLAKAEQF
TRBV10-1 | ASSESGGPIYEQY
TRBV19 | ASSIGQLNYGYP
TRBV15 | ATSRGPSQKLF
TRBV6-5 | ASSYSAGAETQY
TRBV28 | ASSFFGQGYEQY
TRBV10-3 | AITGDYEQY